What follows are 9 T cell receptor beta chains derived from one specimen sequenced in a study of T cell responses to AZD1222 COVID-19 vaccine. Clones were read by immunoSEQ multiplex PCR, and TCRdb kept only the in-frame ones, dropping some. Among 140,000 to 150,000 clones listed, around 93% were seen once. The starting material was peripheral blood, obtained on day 0 of AZD1222 vaccination. The receptors derive from an adult in good health.

The rearrangement links TRBV11-2 to TRBJ1-1, with unresolved D. This CDR3 is built from 16 residues. Trimming cost V 5 bases and J 4 bases, with 20 bases left between them. CDR1 and CDR2 from the germline V gene are SGHAT and FQNNGV. CDR3 loop: CASSPAFRSLITEAFF. The CDR3 DNA is TGTGCCAGCAGCCCCGCCTTCAGGTCCCTAATCACTGAAGCTTTCTTT.

The V and J genes are TRBV19 and TRBJ2-7, with 7 positions matching TRBD1. V trimming: 5 bases; J trimming: 5 bases; junction bases outside the gene matches: 9. The CDR3 sequence is 14 residues long. The germline V gene encodes CDR1 LNHDA and CDR2 SQIVND (reference sequence). CDR3 residues: CASSVSTGSHEQYF. DNA for the CDR3: TGTGCCAGTAGTGTCTCGACAGGGTCCCACGAGCAGTACTTC.

This clone occurred a few times. The chain has TRBV29-1 and TRBJ1-1; TRBD1 is a possible D gene (5 bases). The V gene's germline CDR1 is SQVTM and CDR2 ANQGSEA. V lost 3 bases and J lost 6, with 11 bases in between. The CDR3 has 12 residues. Written as DNA, the CDR3 is TGCAGCGTTGAGGGGGGTGGCTCTGAAGCTTTCTTT. Protein sequence: CSVEGGGSEAFF.

This chain connects TRBV20-1 to TRBJ1-1; TRBD1 matches at 8 bases. CDR1 DFQATT and CDR2 SNEGSKA come from the germline V gene (reference sequence). The CDR3 has 10 amino acids. Losses at the gene ends were 5 bases for V and 9 bases for J; bases not matched to a gene: 2. For the CDR3, the DNA is TGCAGTGCTGGACAGGGAAAAGCTTTCTTT. Translating gives CSAGQGKAFF.

J is TRBJ1-5 and V is TRBV2; no clear D gene. This CDR3 comprises 16 residues. Germline CDR1 SNHLY, CDR2 FYNNEI. V was clipped by 5 bases and J by 3 bases, with 17 bases between them. The CDR3 spells CASSLAPPGNNQPQHF. As DNA, the CDR3 is TGTGCCAGCAGTCTTGCCCCTCCCGGGAACAATCAGCCCCAGCATTTT.

This rearrangement joins TRBV5-6 to TRBJ1-2; 7 bases line up with TRBD1. V gave up 6 bases and J gave up 4 bases; unmatched junction bases: 15. The CDR3 consists of 16 residues. The germline gives CDR1 SGHDT, CDR2 YYEEEE. CDR3 region: CASTRWPDRAVYGYTF. The CDR3 coding sequence is TGTGCCAGCACCCGGTGGCCCGACAGGGCTGTCTATGGCTACACCTTC.

The chain couples TRBV19 to TRBJ2-5; D might be TRBD2 (6 bases). V was cut by 2 bases and J by 3 bases, with 10 bases left in between. The CDR3 extends over 14 amino acids. Germline V gene data show CDR1 as LNHDA and CDR2 as SQIVND (reference sequence). CDR3 sequence (DNA): TGTGCCAGTAGTATAAGGGGACTGGAAGAGACCCAGTACTTC. Its translation: CASSIRGLEETQYF.

V and J are TRBV6-1 and TRBJ1-6, with D possibly matching TRBD1 (6 bases). The CDR3 is made up of 17 amino acids. V was shortened by 2 bases and J by 10 bases, with 21 bases between the two germline ends. The germline V gene has CDR1 MNHNS and CDR2 SASEGT. CDR3 amino acids: CASSERTGSFVSSPLHF. CDR3 bases: TGTGCCAGCAGTGAACGCACAGGGAGTTTCGTTAGCTCACCCCTCCACTTT.

V is TRBV12-3 or TRBV12-4 and J is TRBJ2-7, with a possible D match to TRBD1 (5 bases). V lost 5 bases and J lost 3, with 11 bases in between. This CDR3 region has 13 residues. The CDR3 DNA sequence: TGTGCCAGCAGTGATACAGGTTACTACGAGCAGTACTTC. It translates to CASSDTGYYEQYF.